The clone carrying this T cell receptor (beta chain) was detected many times. Its target is unknown. TCRdb re-analysed the reads in MiXCR, keeping a single row per CDR3 protein. Of tens of thousands of distinct CDR3 sequences in the sample, 4% are singletons; the top ten hold less than 25%. This CDR3 has 14 residues. Trimming removed 1 base from V and 5 bases from J, with 12 bases in between. CDR1 is SGHTA, CDR2 FQGNSA, per germline. This entry is derived from a study of T cell repertoires in cytomegalovirus infection. Study summary: Indications came from public TCR beta signatures; they pointed to CMV infection and to a matching HLA type. Study-wide results and limits: The response measured ex vivo was dominated by TCR beta clonotypes (HLA-C-restricted and CMV-specific). Carriers of CMV and the relevant HLA type were discriminated by public TCR beta frequency.

The sequenced material came from PBMCs. The receptor comes from a human donor in good health (CMV status not recorded). Some clones in this sample may be carry-over from other donors' samples. V gene TRBV7-2 combines with J gene TRBJ2-7, with D tentatively TRBD2 (5 bases). CDR3 in amino acids: CASSLEVGADEQYF. The CDR3 DNA is TGTGCCAGCAGCTTAGAGGTGGGAGCGGACGAGCAGTACTTC.